The source of this T cell receptor beta chain is a study of blood T cell repertoires in COVID-19. The overall study: The United States, Italy and Spain were the sources of the acute and convalescent COVID-19 samples. Sources were T cells, B-cell-depleted T cells, or PBMCs; the material itself was cDNA or gDNA.

As handled by the study authors: Scientists estimated how many nucleated cells there were by amplifying reference gene primers. The table came from immunoSEQ multiplex PCR; TCRdb's copy has only in-frame clones and leaves some out. Clonal size and the V and J genes are those of that table, whereas D and trimming came from the DNA. The sample lists around 250,000 clones, approximately 88% seen once, with more than 1% in the top ten. Participants came from under 30 US areas, aged about 18 to 89 years. Trimming took 8 bases from V and 3 from J, leaving 15 bases between them. Germline CDR1 is MNHEY and CDR2 is SMNVEV (reference sequence). This CDR3 region has 14 residues.

Input material: PBMCs or T cells enriched from blood (not recorded which). The TCR originated in a woman in her thirties or forties with acute COVID-19. The rearrangement uses TRBV27 and TRBJ2-3; D is possibly TRBD2 (6 bases). As DNA, the CDR3 is TGTGCCAGCGGGGGGTTGGGGGGTACAGATACGCAGTATTTT. The encoded protein is CASGGLGGTDTQYF.